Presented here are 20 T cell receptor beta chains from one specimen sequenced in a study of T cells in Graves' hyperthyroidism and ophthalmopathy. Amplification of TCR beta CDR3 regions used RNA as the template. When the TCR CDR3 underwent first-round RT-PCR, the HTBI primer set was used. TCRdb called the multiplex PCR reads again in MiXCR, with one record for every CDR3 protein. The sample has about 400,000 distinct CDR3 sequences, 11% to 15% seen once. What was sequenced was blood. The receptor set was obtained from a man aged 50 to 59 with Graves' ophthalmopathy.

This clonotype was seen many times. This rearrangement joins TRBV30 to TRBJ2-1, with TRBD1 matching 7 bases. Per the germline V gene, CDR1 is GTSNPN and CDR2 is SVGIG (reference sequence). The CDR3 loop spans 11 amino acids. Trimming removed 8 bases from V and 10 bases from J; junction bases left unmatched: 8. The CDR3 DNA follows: TGTGCCCAAGGTCAGGGGGTGGAGCAGTTCTTC. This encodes CAQGQGVEQFF.

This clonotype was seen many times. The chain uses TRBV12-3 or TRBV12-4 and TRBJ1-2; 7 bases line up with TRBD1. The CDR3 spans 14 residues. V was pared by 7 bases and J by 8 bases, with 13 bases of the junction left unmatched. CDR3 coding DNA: TGTGCCAGCACAAAGGATCTAGGGGGCAGAGGCTACACCTTC. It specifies CASTKDLGGRGYTF.

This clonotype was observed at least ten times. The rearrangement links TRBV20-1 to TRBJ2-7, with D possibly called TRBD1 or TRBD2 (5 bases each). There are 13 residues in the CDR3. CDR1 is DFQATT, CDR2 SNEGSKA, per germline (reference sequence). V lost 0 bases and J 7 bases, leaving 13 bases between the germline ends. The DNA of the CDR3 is TGCAGTGCTAGAGATTCGCTAGCAGGGGAGCAGTACTTC. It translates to CSARDSLAGEQYF.

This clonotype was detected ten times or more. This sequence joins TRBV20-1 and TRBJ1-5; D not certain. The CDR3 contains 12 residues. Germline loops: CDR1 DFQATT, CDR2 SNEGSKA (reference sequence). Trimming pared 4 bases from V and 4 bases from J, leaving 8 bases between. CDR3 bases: TGCAGTGCTACTAAAGGGAATCAGCCCCAGCATTTT. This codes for CSATKGNQPQHF.

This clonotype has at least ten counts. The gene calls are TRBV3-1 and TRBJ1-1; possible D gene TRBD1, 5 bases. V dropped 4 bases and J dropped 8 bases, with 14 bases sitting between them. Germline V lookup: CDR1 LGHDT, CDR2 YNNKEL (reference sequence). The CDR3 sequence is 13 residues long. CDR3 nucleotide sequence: TGTGCCAGCAGCCGGCGGGAGGGGAGCGAAGCTTTCTTT. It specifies CASSRREGSEAFF.

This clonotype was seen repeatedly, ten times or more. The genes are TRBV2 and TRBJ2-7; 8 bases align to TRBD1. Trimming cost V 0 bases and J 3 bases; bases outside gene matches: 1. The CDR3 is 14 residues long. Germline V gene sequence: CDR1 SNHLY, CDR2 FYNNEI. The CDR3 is CASSEAGQGYEQYF. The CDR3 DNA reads TGTGCCAGCAGTGAAGCCGGACAGGGCTACGAGCAGTACTTC.

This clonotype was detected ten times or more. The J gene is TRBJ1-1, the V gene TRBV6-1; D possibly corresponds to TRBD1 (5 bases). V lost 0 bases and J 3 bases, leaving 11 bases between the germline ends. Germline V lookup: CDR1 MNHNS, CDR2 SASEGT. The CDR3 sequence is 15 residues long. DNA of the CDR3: TGTGCCAGCAGTGAAGCTCATGGAGGGGACACTGAAGCTTTCTTT. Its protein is CASSEAHGGDTEAFF.

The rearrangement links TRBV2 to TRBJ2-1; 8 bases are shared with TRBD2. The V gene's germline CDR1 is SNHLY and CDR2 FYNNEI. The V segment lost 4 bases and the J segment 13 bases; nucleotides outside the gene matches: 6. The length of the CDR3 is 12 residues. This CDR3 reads CASSVPGGPQFF. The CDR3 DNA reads TGTGCCAGCAGTGTGCCGGGAGGGCCACAGTTCTTC.

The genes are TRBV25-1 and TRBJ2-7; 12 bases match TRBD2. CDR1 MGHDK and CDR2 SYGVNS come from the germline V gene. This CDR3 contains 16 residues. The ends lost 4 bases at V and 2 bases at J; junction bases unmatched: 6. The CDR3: CASSVLLAGGTYEQYF. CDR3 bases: TGTGCCAGCAGTGTCCTCCTAGCGGGAGGGACCTACGAGCAGTACTTC.

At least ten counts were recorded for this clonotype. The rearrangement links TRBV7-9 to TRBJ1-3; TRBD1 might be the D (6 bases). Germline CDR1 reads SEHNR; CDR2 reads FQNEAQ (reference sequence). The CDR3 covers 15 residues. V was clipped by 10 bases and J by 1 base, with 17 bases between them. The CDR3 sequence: CATGVGQRSGNTIYF. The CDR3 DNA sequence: TGTGCCACCGGGGTGGGACAACGATCTGGAAACACCATATATTTT.

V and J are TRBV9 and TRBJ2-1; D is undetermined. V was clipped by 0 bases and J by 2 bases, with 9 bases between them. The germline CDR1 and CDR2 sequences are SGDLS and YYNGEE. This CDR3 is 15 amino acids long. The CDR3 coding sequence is TGTGCCAGCAGCGTAGCGGATGGGACCTACAATGAGCAGTTCTTC. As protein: CASSVADGTYNEQFF.

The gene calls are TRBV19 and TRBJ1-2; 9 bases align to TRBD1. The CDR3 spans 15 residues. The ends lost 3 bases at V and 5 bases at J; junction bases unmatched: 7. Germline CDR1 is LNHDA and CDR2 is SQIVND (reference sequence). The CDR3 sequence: CASSMARTGDYGYTF. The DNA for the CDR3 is TGTGCCAGTAGTATGGCCAGGACAGGGGATTATGGCTACACCTTC.

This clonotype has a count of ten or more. CDR3 in amino acids: CASSFRRPNTDTQYF. DNA for the CDR3: TGTGCCAGCAGTTTTCGGCGGCCCAACACAGATACGCAGTATTTT. The chain joins TRBV6-1 to TRBJ2-3; D ambiguous. With 5 bases removed from V and 2 bases from J, the gap between germline ends came to 14 bases. Germline V gene lookup returns CDR1 MNHNS and CDR2 SASEGT. The length of the CDR3 is 15 residues.

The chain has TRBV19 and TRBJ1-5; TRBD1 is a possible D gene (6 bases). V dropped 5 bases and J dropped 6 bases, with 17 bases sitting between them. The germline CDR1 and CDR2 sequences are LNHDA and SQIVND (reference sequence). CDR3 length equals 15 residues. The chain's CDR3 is CASSHKQGMTQPQHF. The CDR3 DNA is TGTGCCAGTAGTCACAAACAGGGTATGACTCAGCCCCAGCATTTT. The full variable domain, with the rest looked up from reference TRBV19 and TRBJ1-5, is DGGITQSPKYLFRKEGQNVTLSCEQNLNHDAMYWYRQDPGQGLRLIYYSQIVNDFQKGDIAEGYSVSREKKESFPLTVTSAQKNPTAFYLCASSHKQGMTQPQHFGDGTRLSIL.

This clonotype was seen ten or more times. CDR3 amino acids: CASRSSGSQDTQYF. The CDR3 DNA sequence: TGTGCCAGCAGGTCAAGCGGGAGTCAGGATACGCAGTATTTT. This sequence joins TRBV12-3 or TRBV12-4 and TRBJ2-3, with 8 positions matching TRBD2. The CDR3 spans 14 residues. After removal of 6 bases from V and 6 bases from J, the junction contained 8 bases not matched to a gene.

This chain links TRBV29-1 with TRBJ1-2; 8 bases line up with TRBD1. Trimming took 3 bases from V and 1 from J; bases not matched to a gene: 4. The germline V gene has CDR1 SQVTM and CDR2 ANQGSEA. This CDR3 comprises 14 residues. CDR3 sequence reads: CSVDPQGGNYGYTF. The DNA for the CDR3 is TGCAGCGTTGACCCACAGGGGGGTAACTATGGCTACACCTTC.

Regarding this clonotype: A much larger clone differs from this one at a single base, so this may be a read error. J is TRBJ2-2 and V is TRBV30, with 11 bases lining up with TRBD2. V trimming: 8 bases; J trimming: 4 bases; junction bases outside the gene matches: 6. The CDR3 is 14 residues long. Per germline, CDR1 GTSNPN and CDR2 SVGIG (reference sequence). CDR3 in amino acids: CAPRLAGSTGELFF. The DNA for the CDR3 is TGTGCCCCAAGACTAGCGGGGAGCACCGGGGAGCTGTTTTTT. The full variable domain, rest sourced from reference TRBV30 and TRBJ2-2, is SQTIHQWPATLVQPVGSPLSLECTVEGTSNPNLYWYRQAAGRGLQLLFYSVGIGQISSEVPQNLSASRPQDRQFILSSKKLLLSDSGFYLCAPRLAGSTGELFFGEGSRLTVL.

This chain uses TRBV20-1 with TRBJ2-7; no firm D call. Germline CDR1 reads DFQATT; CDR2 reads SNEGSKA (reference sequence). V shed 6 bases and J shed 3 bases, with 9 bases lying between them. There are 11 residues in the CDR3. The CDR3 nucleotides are TGCAGTGCCTCTGAACTCTACGAGCAGTACTTC. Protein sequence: CSASELYEQYF.

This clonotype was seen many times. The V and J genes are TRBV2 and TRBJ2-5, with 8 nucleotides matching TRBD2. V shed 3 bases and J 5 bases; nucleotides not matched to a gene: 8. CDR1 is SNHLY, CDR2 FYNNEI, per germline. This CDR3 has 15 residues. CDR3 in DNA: TGTGCCAGCAGTGAGCTAGCGGGTGGTTGGGAGACCCAGTACTTC. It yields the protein CASSELAGGWETQYF.

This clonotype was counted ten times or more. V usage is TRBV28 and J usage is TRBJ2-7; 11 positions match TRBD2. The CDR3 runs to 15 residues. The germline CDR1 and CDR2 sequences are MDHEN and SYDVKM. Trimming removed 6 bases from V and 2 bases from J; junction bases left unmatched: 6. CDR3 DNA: TGTGCCAGCAGACCCGGACTAGCGGGTCCCTACGAGCAGTACTTC. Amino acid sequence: CASRPGLAGPYEQYF.